This passage covers 30 T cell receptor beta chains from one sample sequenced in a study of cytomegalovirus exposure and HLA in healthy donors. The method was immunoSEQ multiplex PCR; TCRdb's version includes in-frame clones alone and lacks a portion of them. The table records over 100,000 clones, more than 70% of them present only once. The specimen was PBMCs. The receptors derive from a woman younger than 35 in good health and CMV-seronegative.

This chain connects TRBV6-5 to TRBJ1-1; D perhaps matches TRBD1 (5 bases). CDR1 and CDR2 from the germline V gene are MNHEY and SVGAGI. There are 15 residues in the CDR3. Trimming pared 5 bases from V and 1 base from J, leaving 14 bases between. The CDR3: CASSIGVERNTEAFF. The CDR3 DNA reads as TGTGCCAGCAGTATAGGGGTGGAGAGGAACACTGAAGCTTTCTTT.

The chain has TRBV7-9 and TRBJ2-5; TRBD2 aligns across 7 bases. J lost 5 bases, V lost 1 base, and 4 bases had no gene match. The CDR3 sequence is 14 residues long. Germline V gene data show CDR1 as SEHNR and CDR2 as FQNEAQ (reference sequence). The CDR3: CASSLVGGMETQYF. As DNA, the CDR3 is TGTGCCAGCAGCTTAGTCGGGGGGATGGAGACCCAGTACTTC.

The chain combines TRBV18 with TRBJ1-4; D perhaps matches TRBD1 (6 bases). CDR3 length: 13 amino acids. V was trimmed by 8 bases and J by 6 bases, leaving 13 bases between them. The germline V gene encodes CDR1 KGHSH and CDR2 LQKENI. The CDR3 DNA follows: TGTGCCAGCGCGGACAGTAGGGATGAAAAACTGTTTTTT. The encoded protein is CASADSRDEKLFF.

The genes are TRBV11-1 and TRBJ2-7, with 10 nucleotides matching TRBD1. The germline V gene encodes CDR1 SGHAT and CDR2 FQDESV (reference sequence). V lost 5 bases, J lost 3 bases, and 7 bases stayed unmatched. This CDR3 spans 15 amino acids. The CDR3 sequence: CASSPAGTGVYEQYF. CDR3 DNA: TGTGCCAGCAGCCCAGCCGGGACAGGGGTCTACGAGCAGTACTTC.

This chain uses TRBV5-1 with TRBJ2-1; 11 bases are a match to TRBD2. The CDR3 is 15 residues long. The V segment lost 1 base and the J segment 10 bases; nucleotides outside the gene matches: 7. Germline CDR1 SGHRS, CDR2 YFSETQ. CDR3 in DNA: TGCGCCAGCAGCTTGTCTAGCGGGAGGCGGGGAGAGCAGTTCTTC. Its translation: CASSLSSGRRGEQFF.

The J gene is TRBJ2-7, the V gene TRBV18, with TRBD1 matching 9 bases. The germline V gene encodes CDR1 KGHSH and CDR2 LQKENI. The CDR3 consists of 16 residues. The V gene end was trimmed by 3 bases and the J gene end by 6 bases; junction bases not matched to a gene: 12. CDR3 residues: CASSPQGTGLIGEQYF. The DNA of the CDR3 is TGTGCCAGCTCACCCCAAGGGACAGGGCTCATCGGCGAGCAGTACTTC.

The V gene is TRBV7-9, the J gene TRBJ2-1; 7 nucleotides align to TRBD1. The CDR3 loop spans 15 amino acids. J was trimmed by 1 base and V by 6 bases; bases with no gene match: 6. Germline V lookup: CDR1 SEHNR, CDR2 FQNEAQ (reference sequence). The CDR3 nucleotides are TGTGCCAGCAGTCCGACGACAGGGTCCTACAATGAGCAGTTCTTC. This gives the protein CASSPTTGSYNEQFF.

The rearrangement joins TRBV7-9 to TRBJ1-4, with TRBD1 identical over 9 bases. The CDR3 totals 15 residues. Germline V gene lookup returns CDR1 SEHNR and CDR2 FQNEAQ (reference sequence). Germline trimming cut 4 bases from V and 7 bases from J; bases unmatched to any gene: 7. The CDR3 nucleotides are TGTGCCAGCAGCTCATCCGGGACAGGGTCTGAAAAACTGTTTTTT. As protein: CASSSSGTGSEKLFF. Using reference TRBV7-9 and TRBJ1-4 for the parts outside the CDR3, the full variable domain is DTGVSQNPRHKITKRGQNVTFRCDPISEHNRLYWYRQTLGQGPEFLTYFQNEAQLEKSRLLSDRFSAERPKGSFSTLEIQRTEQGDSAMYLCASSSSGTGSEKLFFGSGTQLSVL.

J is TRBJ1-2 and V is TRBV6-1, with D hard to call. This CDR3 is 11 amino acids long. Trimming took 4 bases from V and 8 from J, leaving 8 bases between them. Per the germline V gene, CDR1 is MNHNS and CDR2 is SASEGT. CDR3 DNA sequence: TGTGCCAGCAGTGTGAGGCGCGGCTACACCTTC. Translated, it gives CASSVRRGYTF.

V and J are TRBV7-9 and TRBJ1-1; a weak D match, TRBD1 (5 bases). The CDR3 spans 13 residues. The V end was cut by 1 base, the J end by 4 bases, with 7 bases between. Germline-derived CDR1 and CDR2 are SEHNR and FQNEAQ (reference sequence). CDR3 region: CASSLGTGTEAFF. CDR3 coding DNA: TGTGCCAGCAGCTTAGGTACAGGCACTGAAGCTTTCTTT.

The chain joins TRBV6-4 to TRBJ1-6, with TRBD1 as a possible D gene (6 bases). V was pared by 4 bases and J by 11 bases, with 24 bases between. The CDR3 consists of 17 residues. Per the germline V gene, CDR1 is MRHNA and CDR2 is SNTAGT. The CDR3: CASSVTLGGRELAPLHF. CDR3 coding DNA: TGTGCCAGCAGTGTCACACTAGGGGGGAGGGAATTGGCACCCCTCCACTTT.

This rearrangement joins TRBV30 to TRBJ2-7, with TRBD2 matching 10 bases. The junction had 9 bases not matched to a gene; V was cut back by 3 bases and J by 4 bases. The CDR3 consists of 15 residues. From germline, CDR1 is GTSNPN and CDR2 SVGIG (reference sequence). Here the CDR3 reads CAWRPKRGGFYEQYF. The CDR3 DNA reads TGTGCCTGGAGACCAAAGCGGGGGGGCTTTTACGAGCAGTACTTC.

J is TRBJ1-5 and V is TRBV19; TRBD1 might be the D (6 bases). The ends were cut back, 8 bases at V and 4 bases at J, with 15 bases in the middle. Germline CDR1 reads LNHDA; CDR2 reads SQIVND (reference sequence). CDR3 length: 14 residues. Here the CDR3 DNA reads TGTGCCAGTGATACAGGGATGGGGAATCAGCCCCAGCATTTT. It encodes CASDTGMGNQPQHF.

The rearrangement joins TRBV11-1 to TRBJ2-7, with 7 positions matching TRBD2. The CDR3 runs 13 residues. From germline, CDR1 is SGHAT and CDR2 FQDESV (reference sequence). The junction had 4 bases not matched to a gene; V was cut back by 3 bases and J by 5 bases. In DNA, the CDR3 is TGTGCCAGCAGCTTGGGGCTAGCGGACGAGCAGTACTTC. Translating it yields CASSLGLADEQYF.

The genes are TRBV6-6 and TRBJ1-1; 7 bases match TRBD1. CDR1 and CDR2 (germline): MNHNY, SVGAGI (reference sequence). The V and J ends lost 4 bases and 2 bases, in that order; junction bases with no gene match: 4. This CDR3 has 14 residues. CDR3 sequence (DNA): TGTGCCAGCAGTTTACGGACAGGAAACACTGAAGCTTTCTTT. As protein: CASSLRTGNTEAFF.

The rearrangement links TRBV19 to TRBJ2-1; 10 nucleotides line up with TRBD1. CDR3 length equals 13 residues. Germline V lookup: CDR1 LNHDA, CDR2 SQIVND (reference sequence). The V segment lost 6 bases and the J segment 8 bases; nucleotides outside the gene matches: 4. The CDR3 protein is CASRGQGTYEQFF. The CDR3 nucleotides read TGTGCCAGTAGGGGACAGGGGACCTATGAGCAGTTCTTC.

V gene TRBV9 combines with J gene TRBJ1-1; TRBD1 might be the D (6 bases). In germline, CDR1 is SGDLS, CDR2 YYNGEE. The CDR3 extends over 16 amino acids. V lost 1 base to trimming and J lost 4 bases, with 17 bases between them. The CDR3 region is CASSVMGGGSGTEAFF. The CDR3 DNA follows: TGTGCCAGCAGCGTAATGGGAGGGGGGAGCGGCACTGAAGCTTTCTTT.

The chain couples TRBV6-5 to TRBJ2-1, with 8 bases aligning to TRBD2. The germline V gene encodes CDR1 MNHEY and CDR2 SVGAGI. This CDR3 is built from 14 residues. With 2 bases clipped from V and 8 bases from J, the junction kept 5 bases outside the gene matches. This CDR3 reads CASSYIGTRHEQFF. The CDR3 nucleotides are TGTGCCAGCAGTTACATCGGGACTAGGCATGAGCAGTTCTTC.

The chain combines TRBV6-6 with TRBJ1-2, with D possibly matching TRBD1 (5 bases). The CDR3 loop spans 14 amino acids. Germline V gene lookup returns CDR1 MNHNY and CDR2 SVGAGI (reference sequence). V lost 6 bases and J lost 4, with 15 bases in between. DNA of the CDR3: TGTGCCAGCAGCCCGGGGGGAGACTTCTATGGCTACACCTTC. It translates to CASSPGGDFYGYTF.

The J gene is TRBJ1-2, the V gene TRBV30, with no clear D. This CDR3 is built from 14 residues. V lost 5 bases and J lost 4, with 17 bases in between. The germline V gene has CDR1 GTSNPN and CDR2 SVGIG (reference sequence). CDR3 coding DNA: TGTGCCTGGGTGAACCGCAGAGGGCTCTATGGCTACACCTTC. Protein product: CAWVNRRGLYGYTF.

The sample holds one count of this clone. The rearrangement uses TRBV29-1 and TRBJ1-2; D perhaps matches TRBD1 (5 bases). The CDR3 length is 15 residues. CDR1 SQVTM and CDR2 ANQGSEA come from the germline V gene. Trimming pared 6 bases from V and 1 base from J, leaving 18 bases between. The CDR3 protein is CSVQPLQEGNYGYTF. The CDR3 DNA sequence: TGCAGCGTCCAACCCTTACAGGAGGGTAACTATGGCTACACCTTC.

The chain recombines TRBV5-1 with TRBJ2-5; TRBD1 agrees at 8 bases. Losses at the gene ends were 4 bases for V and 3 bases for J; bases not matched to a gene: 8. CDR3 size: 15 residues. Germline loops: CDR1 SGHRS, CDR2 YFSETQ. The CDR3 here is CASSQGASSEETQYF. CDR3 nucleotides: TGCGCCAGCAGCCAGGGGGCTAGCAGTGAAGAGACCCAGTACTTC.

The chain is built from TRBV4-3 and TRBJ2-2; 11 nucleotides align to TRBD2. The CDR3 spans 18 residues. CDR1 and CDR2 (germline): LGHNA, YSLEER. The V gene end was trimmed by 2 bases and the J gene end by 4 bases; junction bases not matched to a gene: 9. The CDR3 DNA sequence: TGCGCCAGCAGCCAACCTATGACTAGCGGGGCGATCACCGGGGAGCTGTTTTTT. This translates into CASSQPMTSGAITGELFF.

This chain links TRBV4-2 with TRBJ2-2; D ambiguous. The germline gives CDR1 LGHNA, CDR2 YNFKEQ. The CDR3 runs to 14 residues. Between the trimmed V and J ends, which lost 2 bases and 2 bases, there was a span of 6 bases. In nucleotides, the CDR3 is TGTGCCAGCAGCCAACTAAGTAACACCGGGGAGCTGTTTTTT. Its protein is CASSQLSNTGELFF.

The V call is TRBV7-3, the J call TRBJ1-2, with no clear D. The CDR3 extends over 16 amino acids. Trimming removed 0 bases at V and 5 bases at J, with 16 bases between. Germline assignment: CDR1 SGHTA and CDR2 FQGTGA. The CDR3 nucleotides read TGTGCCAGCAGCTTAACGTCGGGGTCAGACTCTTATGGCTACACCTTC. Translating it yields CASSLTSGSDSYGYTF.

The V gene is TRBV7-2, the J gene TRBJ1-1, with D maybe TRBD1 (6 bases). Trimming pared 1 base from V and 3 bases from J, leaving 12 bases between. Germline V gives CDR1 SGHTA, CDR2 FQGNSA. This CDR3 contains 15 residues. The CDR3 is CASSLDGRGDTEAFF. In DNA, the CDR3 is TGTGCCAGCAGCTTAGACGGGAGGGGGGACACTGAAGCTTTCTTT.

The genes are TRBV7-8 and TRBJ2-5; D is possibly TRBD1 (6 bases). Looked up from germline, CDR1 is SGHVS and CDR2 is FQNEAQ. The V end lost 4 bases, the J end lost 6 bases, and 12 bases lay between the germline ends. The CDR3 is 13 amino acids. Here the CDR3 reads CASSSGRGQTQYF. Here the CDR3 DNA reads TGTGCCAGCAGCTCGGGCAGGGGTCAGACCCAGTACTTC.

The chain combines TRBV6-1 with TRBJ1-1; perhaps TRBD1 as D (5 bases). The germline CDR1 and CDR2 sequences are MNHNS and SASEGT. This CDR3 comprises 14 residues. The V and J ends lost 3 bases and 6 bases respectively, with 14 bases between them. The CDR3 sequence: CASSEPGESSEAFF. The CDR3 nucleotides read TGTGCCAGCAGTGAGCCGGGGGAAAGCTCTGAAGCTTTCTTT.

The rearrangement links TRBV9 to TRBJ2-7; TRBD2 agrees at 10 bases. Germline V CDR1 and CDR2: SGDLS, YYNGEE. The CDR3 runs to 15 residues. V lost 3 bases to trimming and J lost 4 bases; unmatched junction nucleotides: 7. CDR3 sequence: CASSGGSSGRYEQYF. The CDR3 DNA reads as TGTGCCAGCAGCGGAGGCTCTAGCGGGAGATACGAGCAGTACTTC.

The genes are TRBV5-1 and TRBJ2-3, with D possibly being TRBD2 (5 bases). The CDR3 length is 18 residues. CDR1 and CDR2 (germline): SGHRS, YFSETQ. Trimming took off 1 base at V and 0 bases at J, with 18 bases between the two ends. CDR3 sequence reads: CASSLRLASSFSTDTQYF. The CDR3 coding sequence is TGCGCCAGCAGCTTGAGGCTAGCCTCCTCGTTTAGCACAGATACGCAGTATTTT.